A single sample is the source of the 18 T cell receptor beta chains below, sequenced in a study of blood T cells in healthy people across ages. The authors ran a second PCR of roughly 6 to 11 cycles using a sample-barcoded 5' primer and a J-beta primer mix. TCRdb independently ran MiXCR on the 5' RACE reads; one entry per CDR3 protein. The sample lists roughly 860,000 distinct CDR3 sequences; 62% were seen once. Sequencing was done on a sample of blood. The receptor source for this set is a man aged 30-40 years in good health.

V is TRBV6-2 or TRBV6-3 and J is TRBJ2-1; D might be TRBD1 or TRBD2, each matching 6 bases. Trimming pared 5 bases from V and 7 bases from J, leaving 15 bases between. Germline V gene data show CDR1 as MNHEY and CDR2 as SVGEGT. This CDR3 has 14 amino acids. Written as DNA, the CDR3 is TGTGCCAGCAGTGAAAACAGGGCGGGGAATGAGCAGTTCTTC. Residues: CASSENRAGNEQFF.

This sequence joins TRBV2 and TRBJ2-1; D might be TRBD2 (5 bases). Trimming stripped 7 bases from V and 1 base from J, with 14 bases between. Germline loops: CDR1 SNHLY, CDR2 FYNNEI. The CDR3 has 15 residues. The CDR3 sequence: CASTVARGSYNEQFF. In nucleotides, the CDR3 is TGTGCCAGCACCGTTGCCCGGGGATCCTACAATGAGCAGTTCTTC.

This clonotype was picked up one time. This chain connects TRBV21-1 to TRBJ1-2. TRBV21-1 is labeled a pseudogene. The CDR3 contains 13 residues. In DNA, the CDR3 is TGTGCCAGCAGTCATAGACACCTACATGGCTACACCTTC. Amino acids: CASSHRHLHGYTF.

This chain uses TRBV20-1 with TRBJ2-1; D is undetermined. The CDR3 extends over 11 amino acids. The V gene's germline CDR1 is DFQATT and CDR2 SNEGSKA (reference sequence). V was shortened by 6 bases and J by 8 bases, with 11 bases between the two germline ends. As DNA, the CDR3 is TGCAGTGCAAACAGAGTCGATGAGCAGTTCTTC. Its protein product is CSANRVDEQFF.

CDR3 nucleotides: TGTGCCCTAAAGCGGGGGAGCTACAATGAGCAGTTCTTC. It encodes CALKRGSYNEQFF. The chain recombines TRBV10-3 with TRBJ2-1, with 8 bases identical to TRBD2. J gave up 3 bases and V 11 bases, and 6 bases lay outside the gene matches. Germline-derived CDR1 and CDR2 are ENHRY and SYGVKD. The CDR3 consists of 13 residues.

The rearrangement uses TRBV7-3 and TRBJ2-7; TRBD1 matches at 9 bases. V shed 6 bases and J 1 base; nucleotides not matched to a gene: 7. CDR1 is SGHTA and CDR2 is FQGTGA in the germline V gene. The CDR3 is made up of 15 amino acids. The CDR3: CASSLGQGRSYEQYF. In DNA, the CDR3 is TGTGCCAGCAGTTTGGGACAGGGTCGATCCTACGAGCAGTACTTC.

In this sample, this clonotype turned up a few times. The V call is TRBV10-3, the J call TRBJ2-1; the D gene is possibly TRBD2 (6 bases). The ends were cut back, 0 bases at V and 9 bases at J, with 12 bases in the middle. The germline CDR1 and CDR2 sequences are ENHRY and SYGVKD. CDR3 size: 14 residues. The CDR3 nucleotides are TGTGCCATCAGTGAGTCTGCTCAGCGGGTTGAGCAGTTCTTC. The encoded protein is CAISESAQRVEQFF.

The CDR3: CASSQDRASGDQETQYF. In DNA form, the CDR3 reads TGCGCCAGCAGCCAAGATCGGGCTAGCGGGGACCAAGAGACCCAGTACTTC. The rearrangement joins TRBV4-3 to TRBJ2-5; 9 bases align to TRBD2. CDR1 LGHNA and CDR2 YSLEER come from the germline V gene. The CDR3 totals 17 residues. Trimming at V came to 0 bases and at J to 0 bases, leaving 5 bases not matched to a gene.

The chain employs TRBV4-3 and TRBJ2-7; TRBD2 matches 9 bases. Germline-derived CDR1 and CDR2 are LGHNA and YSLEER. The CDR3 contains 17 residues. Trimming removed 0 bases from V and 4 bases from J; junction bases left unmatched: 10. The CDR3 sequence is CASSQEGASGATYEQYF. In DNA form, the CDR3 reads TGCGCCAGCAGCCAAGAGGGGGCTAGCGGGGCGACGTACGAGCAGTACTTC.

A remark on this clonotype: One end of the junction does not line up with germline, which may come from a read error. The chain combines TRBV20-1 with TRBJ1-5, with D possibly matching TRBD1 (6 bases). Germline V gene sequence: CDR1 DFQATT, CDR2 SNEGSKA (reference sequence). The CDR3 has 14 residues. The DNA of the CDR3 is TGCAGTGCTAGAGATCCAGGGGCGAATCAGCCCCGGCATTTT. It is translated as CSARDPGANQPRHF.

The rearrangement joins TRBV29-1 to TRBJ1-2; D call uncertain. Germline loops: CDR1 SQVTM, CDR2 ANQGSEA. The CDR3 loop spans 11 amino acids. Trimming shortened V by 4 bases and J by 3 bases, and 6 bases separated the two germline ends. The CDR3 bases are TGCAGCGTTGGTGAGGACTATGGCTACACCTTC. Protein product: CSVGEDYGYTF.

The chain combines TRBV7-2 with TRBJ1-4; D is uncertain. Germline-derived CDR1 and CDR2 are SGHTA and FQGNSA. V gave up 2 bases and J gave up 4 bases, with 5 bases separating them. The CDR3 has 13 amino acids. CDR3 bases: TGTGCCAGCAGCTTACCGGTTAATGAAAAACTGTTTTTT. Its translation: CASSLPVNEKLFF.

The chain uses TRBV7-2 and TRBJ2-1, with TRBD2 matching 7 bases. V gave up 8 bases and J gave up 4 bases; unmatched junction bases: 11. This CDR3 has 15 residues. Germline CDR1 is SGHTA and CDR2 is FQGNSA. The CDR3 DNA reads TGTGCCAGCTTGGGAGGGGCGAATCTTTACAATGAGCAGTTCTTC. This translates into CASLGGANLYNEQFF.

The chain is built from TRBV29-1 and TRBJ2-7, with D tentatively TRBD1 (5 bases). V dropped 6 bases and J dropped 3 bases, with 15 bases sitting between them. The CDR3 has 13 residues. CDR1 is SQVTM and CDR2 is ANQGSEA in the germline V gene. CDR3 DNA sequence: TGCAGCGTGAGCCCCGACAGCTTCTACGAGCAGTACTTC. This codes for CSVSPDSFYEQYF.

The V call is TRBV7-9, the J call TRBJ2-2; D remains ambiguous. V lost 2 bases to trimming and J lost 7 bases, with 5 bases between them. The germline V gene encodes CDR1 SEHNR and CDR2 FQNEAQ (reference sequence). The CDR3 has 12 amino acids. The CDR3 protein is CASSLWDGELFF. In nucleotides, the CDR3 is TGTGCCAGCAGCTTATGGGACGGGGAGCTGTTTTTT.

The rearrangement links TRBV5-5 to TRBJ2-5, with D uncertain. The germline V gene has CDR1 SGHKS and CDR2 YYEKEE (reference sequence). The CDR3 covers 14 residues. V was shortened by 0 bases and J by 11 bases, with 17 bases between the two germline ends. This chain's CDR3 is CASSLANVGGQQYF. In DNA, the CDR3 is TGTGCCAGCAGCTTGGCCAATGTGGGTGGGCAGCAGTACTTC.

Remarks on this clonotype: At one of its ends the junction is not consistent with the germline gene, which may arise from a read error. This chain connects TRBV4-2 to TRBJ2-1; 11 nucleotides align to TRBD2. The V gene's germline CDR1 is LGHNA and CDR2 YNFKEQ. The CDR3 extends over 16 amino acids. The CDR3 region has the DNA TGTGTCAGCAGCCATGATAGCGGGGGGGGTTACAATGAGCAGTTCTTC. It codes for CVSSHDSGGGYNEQFF.

This sequence joins TRBV6-2 or TRBV6-3 and TRBJ2-5; 12 bases fit TRBD2. From germline, CDR1 is MNHEY and CDR2 SVGEGT. The CDR3 is 15 amino acids. J lost 5 bases, V lost 5 bases, and 6 bases had no gene match. This CDR3 is CASSRWTSGVETQYF. CDR3 bases: TGTGCCAGCAGTCGATGGACTAGCGGGGTGGAGACCCAGTACTTC.